The next 32 T cell receptor beta chains were all read from a single sample in a study of T cells in Graves' hyperthyroidism and ophthalmopathy. What was amplified from RNA transcripts were TCR beta CDR3 regions. Carried out on the TCR CDR3, a first-round RT-PCR used the HTBI primer set. TCRdb ran MiXCR on the multiplex PCR reads and lists one entry per CDR3 protein. The repertoire holds approximately 510,000 distinct CDR3 sequences, with less than 25% as singletons. The material sequenced was blood. These receptors all stem from a man between 18 and 35 years old with Graves' hyperthyroidism.

The rearrangement links TRBV7-8 to TRBJ2-7; D gene unclear. Trimming pared 2 bases from V and 2 bases from J, leaving 10 bases between. Germline CDR1 and CDR2: SGHVS and FQNEAQ. The CDR3 has 14 amino acids. DNA for the CDR3: TGTGCCAGCAGCTTATATAAGGGTGCCTACGAGCAGTACTTC. This codes for CASSLYKGAYEQYF.

This rearrangement joins TRBV11-1 to TRBJ2-7, with 7 positions matching TRBD1. This CDR3 spans 16 amino acids. Trimming removed 5 bases from V and 4 bases from J; junction bases left unmatched: 14. CDR1 and CDR2 from the germline V gene are SGHAT and FQDESV (reference sequence). CDR3 DNA: TGTGCCAGCAGCCCTCCGACAGGGTCGGAATCATACGAGCAGTACTTC. It codes for CASSPPTGSESYEQYF.

This clonotype was recorded many times. The CDR3 sequence is CASSTHLGRAFRGNTEAFF. In DNA, the CDR3 is TGTGCCAGCAGTACCCACCTGGGCAGGGCGTTCCGCGGGAACACTGAAGCTTTCTTT. The chain uses TRBV6-2 or TRBV6-3 and TRBJ1-1; weak D call: TRBD1 (5 bases). CDR1 and CDR2 from the germline V gene are MNHEY and SVGEGT. V lost 5 bases and J lost 1, with 26 bases in between. This CDR3 contains 19 residues.

This clonotype has a count of ten or more. V and J are TRBV30 and TRBJ1-1; D is undetermined. The V gene's germline CDR1 is GTSNPN and CDR2 SVGIG (reference sequence). V was shortened by 6 bases and J by 2 bases, with 4 bases between the two germline ends. The CDR3 spans 10 residues. The CDR3 coding sequence is TGTGCCTGTCAAAACACTGAAGCTTTCTTT. This sequence encodes CACQNTEAFF.

This clonotype was picked up many times. The genes are TRBV24-1 and TRBJ1-1, with D tentatively TRBD1 (6 bases). The V end lost 1 base, the J end lost 4 bases, and 18 bases lay between the germline ends. The V gene's germline CDR1 is KGHDR and CDR2 SFDVKD. The CDR3 loop spans 17 amino acids. The DNA of the CDR3 is TGTGCCACCAGTGATTTAGTCCAGGGGAGGTTGGGCACTGAAGCTTTCTTT. Translating it yields CATSDLVQGRLGTEAFF.

There are a few counts of this clonotype. The genes are TRBV18 and TRBJ2-7; the D is unclear. V was shortened by 10 bases and J by 1 base, with 14 bases between the two germline ends. Germline CDR1 is KGHSH and CDR2 is LQKENI. The CDR3 sequence is 13 residues long. CDR3 sequence: CATRRSQSYEQYF. The DNA of the CDR3 is TGTGCCACCCGCCGTTCCCAGTCCTACGAGCAGTACTTC. The entire variable domain, with the rest obtained from reference TRBV18 and TRBJ2-7, is as follows: NAGVMQNPRHLVRRRGQEARLRCSPMKGHSHVYWYRQLPEEGLKFMVYLQKENIIDESGMPKERFSAEFPKEGPSILRIQQVVRGDSAAYFCATRRSQSYEQYFGPGTRLTVT.

This clonotype showed up many times. This chain links TRBV19 with TRBJ1-5; the D gene is possibly TRBD1 (5 bases). CDR1 and CDR2 (germline): LNHDA, SQIVND (reference sequence). V was clipped by 3 bases and J by 4 bases, with 10 bases between them. CDR3 length equals 14 residues. CDR3 loop: CASSILGENQPQHF. In DNA form, the CDR3 reads TGTGCCAGTAGTATTTTGGGGGAAAATCAGCCCCAGCATTTT.

This clonotype occurred many times. The chain combines TRBV12-3 or TRBV12-4 with TRBJ2-7; 9 positions match TRBD1. The CDR3 length is 15 residues. The J segment lost 6 bases and the V segment lost 4 bases, leaving 10 bases of the junction unmatched. The CDR3, as DNA: TGTGCCAGCAGTTCACCGGGACAGGGAGTTTCCGAGCAGTACTTC. Residues: CASSSPGQGVSEQYF.

This sequence joins TRBV7-2 and TRBJ1-3, with D possibly TRBD1 on 5 matching bases. Germline assignment: CDR1 SGHTA and CDR2 FQGNSA. Between the trimmed V and J ends, which lost 0 bases and 0 bases, there was a span of 12 bases. This CDR3 region has 17 residues. The DNA for the CDR3 is TGTGCCAGCAGCTTAGCTCCGGGACGCCTCTCTGGAAACACCATATATTTT. Translating gives CASSLAPGRLSGNTIYF. Combining the CDR3 with reference TRBV7-2 and TRBJ1-3 gives the whole variable domain GAGVSQSPSNKVTEKGKDVELRCDPISGHTALYWYRQSLGQGLEFLIYFQGNSAPDKSGLPSDRFSAERTGGSVSTLTIQRTQQEDSAVYLCASSLAPGRLSGNTIYFGEGSWLTVV.

A single count supports this clonotype. The V gene is TRBV28, the J gene TRBJ2-5; perhaps TRBD1 as D (5 bases). Deletions cut 6 bases from V and 3 bases from J, with 14 bases between. The V gene's germline CDR1 is MDHEN and CDR2 SYDVKM. The CDR3 sequence is 14 residues long. CDR3 in DNA: TGTGCCAGCAGCCTCGTACAGGAGAAAGAGACCCAGTACTTC. Amino acid sequence: CASSLVQEKETQYF.

The chain joins TRBV15 to TRBJ1-5; 10 bases are a match to TRBD1. Germline V gives CDR1 LNHNV, CDR2 YYDKDF (reference sequence). V shed 9 bases, J shed 6 bases, and the junction held 11 bases outside the gene matches. The CDR3 loop spans 15 amino acids. The CDR3 sequence is CATSRDRGGSQPQHF. The CDR3 coding sequence is TGTGCCACGAGCCGGGACAGGGGAGGCAGTCAGCCCCAGCATTTT.

A remark on this clonotype: This clone may be a read error of a much larger clone one base away. V and J are TRBV2 and TRBJ1-1; D is uncertain. The CDR3 spans 11 residues. The ends were cut back, 6 bases at V and 11 bases at J, with 13 bases in the middle. Germline lookup yields CDR1 SNHLY and CDR2 FYNNEI. CDR3 sequence (DNA): TGTGCCAGCAGCATTGCTAGGGATGCTTTCTTT. This sequence encodes CASSIARDAFF.

Many counts were recorded for this clonotype. V and J are TRBV28 and TRBJ1-1; no clear D gene. The CDR3 sequence is 13 residues long. Trimming shortened V by 5 bases and J by 0 bases, and 7 bases separated the two germline ends. In germline, CDR1 is MDHEN, CDR2 SYDVKM. CDR3 DNA: TGTGCCAGCAGTGGGTGGGTGAACACTGAAGCTTTCTTT. Translating gives CASSGWVNTEAFF.

This clonotype has at least ten counts. The chain joins TRBV11-1 to TRBJ1-1; 12 bases line up with TRBD1. Germline V gives CDR1 SGHAT, CDR2 FQDESV (reference sequence). The V segment lost 3 bases and the J segment 1 base; nucleotides outside the gene matches: 6. The CDR3 is 17 amino acids. CDR3 residues: CASSFPGQGARNTEAFF. The CDR3, as DNA: TGTGCCAGCAGCTTTCCGGGACAGGGGGCGCGGAACACTGAAGCTTTCTTT.

The chain uses TRBV6-2 or TRBV6-3 and TRBJ2-7; no definite D call. Looked up from germline, CDR1 is MNHEY and CDR2 is SVGEGT. V dropped 4 bases and J dropped 3 bases, with 7 bases sitting between them. CDR3 length: 12 residues. The CDR3 sequence: CASSSPFYEQYF. CDR3 in DNA: TGTGCCAGCAGTTCTCCCTTCTACGAGCAGTACTTC.

Notes on this clonotype: A read error may be the cause here, since a much bigger clone is one base away. The chain links TRBV7-2 to TRBJ2-7; no clear D. The length of the CDR3 is 13 residues. Per germline, CDR1 SGHTA and CDR2 FQGNSA. Trimming removed 3 bases at V and 3 bases at J, with 9 bases between. The CDR3 protein is CASSLTQVYEQYF. In DNA, the CDR3 is TGTGCCAGCAGCTTGACTCAAGTCTACGAGCAGTACTTC.

This clonotype was recorded many times. This chain uses TRBV2 with TRBJ1-1, with TRBD1 identical over 9 bases. V was pared by 6 bases and J by 5 bases, with 7 bases of the junction left unmatched. The CDR3 length is 14 residues. Per germline, CDR1 SNHLY and CDR2 FYNNEI. The CDR3 sequence is CASSEDRGATEAFF. The CDR3 DNA sequence: TGTGCCAGCAGCGAGGACAGGGGTGCGACTGAAGCTTTCTTT.

This rearrangement joins TRBV6-1 to TRBJ1-1; D is unresolved. The ends were cut back, 6 bases at V and 4 bases at J, with 12 bases in the middle. The CDR3 covers 13 residues. Per the germline V gene, CDR1 is MNHNS and CDR2 is SASEGT. The CDR3: CASSLLVGTEAFF. The CDR3 nucleotides are TGTGCCAGCAGCCTGCTGGTTGGCACTGAAGCTTTCTTT.

The J gene is TRBJ2-7, the V gene TRBV7-3; D ambiguous. Per the germline V gene, CDR1 is SGHTA and CDR2 is FQGTGA. Trimming shortened V by 1 base and J by 6 bases, and 13 bases separated the two germline ends. There are 14 residues in the CDR3. CDR3 nucleotide sequence: TGTGCCAGCAGCTTAAATCCAGGAATTGGCGAGCAGTACTTC. Translated, it gives CASSLNPGIGEQYF.

The chain recombines TRBV20-1 with TRBJ2-7; D is possibly TRBD1 (6 bases). The germline gives CDR1 DFQATT, CDR2 SNEGSKA (reference sequence). CDR3 length: 14 amino acids. The V and J ends lost 5 bases and 6 bases respectively, with 20 bases between them. The DNA for the CDR3 is TGCAGTGCTGGTATCGGACAGCCTTTCTCCGAGCAGTACTTC. Protein sequence: CSAGIGQPFSEQYF.

The chain uses TRBV28 and TRBJ1-2; D gene ambiguous. Germline CDR1 reads MDHEN; CDR2 reads SYDVKM. The V end lost 2 bases, the J end lost 5 bases, and 30 bases lay between the germline ends. The CDR3 length is 20 residues. CDR3 in amino acids: CASSLIAQDGSLGTGYGYTF. The CDR3 region has the DNA TGTGCCAGCAGTTTAATCGCCCAGGACGGATCCTTAGGCACGGGATATGGCTACACCTTC.

This clonotype was picked up many times. This sequence joins TRBV27 and TRBJ2-7, with 10 positions matching TRBD1. CDR1 is MNHEY and CDR2 is SMNVEV in the germline V gene (reference sequence). V lost 6 bases to trimming and J lost 3 bases; unmatched junction nucleotides: 8. The length of the CDR3 is 15 residues. This chain's CDR3 is CASSYGWTGGYEQYF. CDR3 nucleotides: TGTGCCAGCAGCTATGGATGGACAGGGGGCTACGAGCAGTACTTC.

This clonotype was counted at least ten times. The V gene is TRBV28, the J gene TRBJ2-5; 12 nucleotides match TRBD1. The CDR3 sequence is 15 residues long. Germline V gene lookup returns CDR1 MDHEN and CDR2 SYDVKM. V was pared by 5 bases and J by 1 base, with 2 bases of the junction left unmatched. The CDR3 here is CASSRDRGRQETQYF. In DNA form, the CDR3 reads TGTGCCAGCAGTAGGGACAGGGGGCGCCAAGAGACCCAGTACTTC.

This clonotype was observed many times. The CDR3 DNA sequence: TGTGCCAGCAGCTCCGGGGACGCGGAGACCCAGTACTTC. Protein product: CASSSGDAETQYF. The chain joins TRBV13 to TRBJ2-5; perhaps D is TRBD1 or TRBD2 (5 bases each). The CDR3 runs 13 residues. Germline loops: CDR1 PRHDT, CDR2 FYEKMQ (reference sequence). The V and J ends lost 4 bases and 5 bases respectively, with 11 bases between them.

This clonotype has only a few counts. The chain recombines TRBV6-2 or TRBV6-3 with TRBJ2-7; tentative D call: TRBD2 (6 bases). CDR3 length: 11 amino acids. Germline CDR1 and CDR2: MNHEY and SVGEGT. V lost 2 bases to trimming and J lost 9 bases, with 8 bases between them. CDR3 amino acids: CASSYRGTQYF. The CDR3 bases are TGTGCCAGCAGTTACCGGGGGACGCAGTACTTC.

This clonotype was seen at least ten times. This sequence joins TRBV6-5 and TRBJ1-3; D call uncertain. In germline, CDR1 is MNHEY, CDR2 SVGAGI. V was shortened by 4 bases and J by 0 bases, with 4 bases between the two germline ends. The CDR3 sequence is 13 residues long. CDR3 in amino acids: CASSWISGNTIYF. CDR3 nucleotide sequence: TGTGCCAGCAGTTGGATCTCTGGAAACACCATATATTTT.

This clonotype has a count of ten or more. The rearrangement joins TRBV12-3 or TRBV12-4 to TRBJ1-1; unclear D gene. CDR3 length: 11 amino acids. V lost 5 bases, J lost 8 bases, and 9 bases lay in between. The CDR3 reads CASSPRTEAFF. CDR3 coding DNA: TGTGCCAGCAGTCCGCGGACGGAAGCTTTCTTT.

This clonotype was seen ten or more times. This chain's CDR3 is CASSLGREIEQYF. The CDR3 DNA follows: TGTGCCAGCAGTTTAGGGAGAGAAATCGAGCAGTACTTC. The V and J genes are TRBV28 and TRBJ2-7; D might be TRBD2 (5 bases). CDR1 and CDR2 (germline): MDHEN, SYDVKM. The length of the CDR3 is 13 residues. The germline V and J ends were trimmed by 2 bases and 6 bases, with 11 bases remaining between them.

The chain has TRBV6-5 and TRBJ2-2; a possible D gene is TRBD1 (6 bases). V was cut by 0 bases and J by 5 bases, with 10 bases left in between. CDR1 and CDR2 from the germline V gene are MNHEY and SVGAGI. The CDR3 sequence is 15 residues long. DNA for the CDR3: TGTGCCAGCAGTTACTCTCCAGGGGTTACCGGGGAGCTGTTTTTT. Encoded protein: CASSYSPGVTGELFF.

The chain carries TRBV6-1 and TRBJ1-1; 9 nucleotides line up with TRBD1. This CDR3 region has 15 residues. Trimming took 6 bases from V and 0 from J; bases not matched to a gene: 5. CDR1 MNHNS and CDR2 SASEGT come from the germline V gene. CDR3 DNA: TGTGCCAGCAGGGAGGACAGGGGCTTGAACACTGAAGCTTTCTTT. Translation gives CASREDRGLNTEAFF.

The chain uses TRBV3-1 and TRBJ1-1; D is possibly TRBD1 (5 bases). Trimming took 1 base from V and 10 from J, leaving 10 bases between them. This CDR3 region has 12 residues. CDR1 is LGHDT and CDR2 is YNNKEL in the germline V gene (reference sequence). The CDR3 protein is CASSQGPGAAFF. The CDR3 DNA reads TGTGCCAGCAGCCAAGGACCCGGGGCAGCTTTCTTT. The complete variable domain, with remaining parts taken from reference TRBV3-1 and TRBJ1-1, reads DTAVSQTPKYLVTQMGNDKSIKCEQNLGHDTMYWYKQDSKKFLKIMFSYNNKELIINETVPNRFSPKSPDKAHLNLHINSLELGDSAVYFCASSQGPGAAFFGQGTRLTVV.

This clonotype was seen at least ten times. The chain recombines TRBV27 with TRBJ2-7, with 8 bases identical to TRBD1. V dropped 4 bases and J dropped 3; count of bases not matched to a gene: 5. Germline CDR1 reads MNHEY; CDR2 reads SMNVEV (reference sequence). This CDR3 has 14 amino acids. Here the CDR3 DNA reads TGTGCCAGCAGTTGGCAGGGGGCGCGCTACGAGCAGTACTTC. It specifies CASSWQGARYEQYF.